The entry that follows covers one T cell receptor (beta chain) sequence. Its target is unknown. The data are from a study of T cells in localized non-small cell lung cancer. Whole-study findings and limits: Clonality peaked in uninvolved adjacent lung rather than tumor. Density of T cells in blood, when higher, went with longer overall survival. Adjacent lung exhibited a median of approximately 59 among the 100 most abundant tumor clones. Sequencing involved a lone tumor region, leaving heterogeneity possible.

The table came from immunoSEQ multiplex PCR; TCRdb's copy has only in-frame clones and leaves some out. The sample lists some 11,000 clones, 48% occurring once. The V end lost 5 bases, the J end lost 7 bases, and 13 bases lay between the germline ends. The CDR3 consists of 14 residues. The germline gives CDR1 SGDLS, CDR2 YYNGEE. This TCR was sampled from a woman aged 40 to 75 with stage II squamous cell lung carcinoma. The sample was lymph node tissue, taken before any cancer treatment. The V call is TRBV9, the J call TRBJ1-6; TRBD1 is a possible D gene (5 bases). The DNA for the CDR3 is TGTGCCAGCAGGGCTGGGGCAGGGAATTCACCCCTCCACTTT. This sequence encodes CASRAGAGNSPLHF.